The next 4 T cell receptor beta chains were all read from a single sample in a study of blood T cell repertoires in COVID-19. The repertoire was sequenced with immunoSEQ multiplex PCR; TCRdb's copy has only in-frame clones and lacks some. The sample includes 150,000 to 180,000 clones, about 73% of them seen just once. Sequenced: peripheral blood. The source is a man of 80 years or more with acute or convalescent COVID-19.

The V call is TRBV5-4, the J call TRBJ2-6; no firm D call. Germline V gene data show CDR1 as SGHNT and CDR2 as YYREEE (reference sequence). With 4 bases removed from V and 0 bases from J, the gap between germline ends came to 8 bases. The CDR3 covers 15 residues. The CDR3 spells CASSHSYSGANVLTF. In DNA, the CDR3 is TGTGCCAGCAGCCACAGCTACTCTGGGGCCAACGTCCTGACTTTC.

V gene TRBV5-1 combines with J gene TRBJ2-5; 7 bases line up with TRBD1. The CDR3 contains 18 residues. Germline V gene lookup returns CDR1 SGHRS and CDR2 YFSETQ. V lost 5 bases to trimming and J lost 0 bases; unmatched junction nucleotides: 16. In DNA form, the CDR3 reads TGCGCCAGCAGACGGACAGGTATCTTCTATCAGTACCAAGAGACCCAGTACTTC. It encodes CASRRTGIFYQYQETQYF.

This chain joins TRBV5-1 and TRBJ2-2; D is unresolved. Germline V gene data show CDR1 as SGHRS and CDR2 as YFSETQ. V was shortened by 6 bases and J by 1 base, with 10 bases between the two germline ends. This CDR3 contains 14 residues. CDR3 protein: CASTQLRNTGELFF. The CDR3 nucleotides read TGCGCCAGCACCCAATTGAGGAACACCGGGGAGCTGTTTTTT.

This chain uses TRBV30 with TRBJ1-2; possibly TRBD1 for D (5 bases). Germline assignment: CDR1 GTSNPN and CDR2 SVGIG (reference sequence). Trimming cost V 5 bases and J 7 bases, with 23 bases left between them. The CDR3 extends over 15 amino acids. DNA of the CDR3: TGTGCCTGGGTGGGGCAAGGACGAGGAGCTGCTGGCTACACCTTC. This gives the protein CAWVGQGRGAAGYTF.